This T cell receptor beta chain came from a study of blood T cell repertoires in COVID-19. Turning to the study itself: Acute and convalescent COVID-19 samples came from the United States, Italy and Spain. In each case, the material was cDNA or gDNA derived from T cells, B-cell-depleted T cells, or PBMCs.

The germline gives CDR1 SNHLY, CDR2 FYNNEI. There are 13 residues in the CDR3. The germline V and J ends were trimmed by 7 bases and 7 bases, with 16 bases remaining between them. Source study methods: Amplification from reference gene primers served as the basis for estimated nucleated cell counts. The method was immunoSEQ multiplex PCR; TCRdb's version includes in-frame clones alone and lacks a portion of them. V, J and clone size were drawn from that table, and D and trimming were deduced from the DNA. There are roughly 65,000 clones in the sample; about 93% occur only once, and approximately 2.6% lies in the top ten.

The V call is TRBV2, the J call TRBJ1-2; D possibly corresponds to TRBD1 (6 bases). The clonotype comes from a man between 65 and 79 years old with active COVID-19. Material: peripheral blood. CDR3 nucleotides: TGTGCCAGCAAGCAAGGGACATCGGTTGGCTACACCTTC. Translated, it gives CASKQGTSVGYTF.